This T cell receptor beta chain was identified during a study of Ad26.COV2.S vaccination and SARS-CoV-2 variants. This sample's treatment: about 20 received Ad26.COV2.S at low or high dose, single or two shots; a few received placebo; per-sample allocation not given. The samples date from day 63 after the first vaccine or placebo injection. The donor's status was that of an adult aged 18-55 years in Boston. About this clone: What it binds is unknown.

The germline gives CDR1 LNHNV, CDR2 YYDKDF (reference sequence). The CDR3 extends over 15 amino acids. The V segment lost 1 base and the J segment 2 bases; nucleotides outside the gene matches: 5. Study results and caveats: People who got the vaccine or the placebo had similar non-spike TCR breadth.

Only in-frame clones appear in the TCRdb table, and some are missing; sequencing was by immunoSEQ multiplex PCR. Of about 350,000 clones in the sample, around 83% were seen once. This material consisted of peripheral blood, taken in a trial of Ad26.COV2.S vaccine versus placebo. The chain uses TRBV15 and TRBJ2-7, with 7 bases matching TRBD1. This sequence originates from a person aged 18-65 years who received the Ad26.COV2.S COVID-19 vaccine or a placebo. For the CDR3, the DNA is TGTGCCACCAGCAGAGGAAACCAGGGGGCCTACGAGCAGTACTTC. Amino acids: CATSRGNQGAYEQYF.